The clone carrying this T cell receptor beta chain was seen a handful of times. What it binds is not known. The germline V gene encodes CDR1 SGHRS and CDR2 YFSETQ. CDR3 length equals 13 residues. With V trimmed by 0 bases and J by 14 bases, 6 bases remained unmatched. This specimen belongs to a study of T cells in Graves' hyperthyroidism and ophthalmopathy. Study context: Peripheral blood was acquired at first diagnosis, ahead of any therapy whatsoever.

General study findings and limits: Blood also showed most of the thyroid clonotypes that were expanded above 0.001. Stable hyperthyroidism was told apart from ophthalmopathy by a model built on 13 V-J features.

RNA transcripts served as the template for amplifying TCR beta CDR3 regions. The HTBI primer set was used in a first-round RT-PCR of the TCR CDR3. One entry per CDR3 protein, called by TCRdb with MiXCR from the multiplex PCR reads. Among 500,000 or so distinct CDR3 sequences listed, roughly 17% were seen once. What was sequenced was blood. V usage is TRBV5-1 and J usage is TRBJ2-3; 10 bases are a match to TRBD1. This TCR was sampled from a woman aged 18 to 35 with Graves' ophthalmopathy. Here the CDR3 DNA reads TGCGCCAGCAGCTTGGCCGGGACAGGGGACCCGTATTTT. The encoded protein is CASSLAGTGDPYF.